This T cell receptor beta chain was sequenced for a study of monozygotic twins with inflammatory bowel disease. Added by template switching were UMIs that each held a 6-nucleotide sample barcode. Researchers put TCRalpha and TCRbeta cDNA through two nested PCRs lasting 16 and 9 cycles. TCRdb reprocessed the 5' RACE reads; each CDR3 protein has one entry and no DNA is given. The sample features roughly 170,000 distinct CDR3 sequences, with approximately 7% in its top ten. CDR1 and CDR2 (germline): GTSNPN, SVGIG (reference sequence). The CDR3 runs 12 residues. V gene TRBV30 combines with J gene TRBJ2-7. The receptor was isolated from a human donor with ulcerative colitis or Crohn's disease, or a healthy co-twin of an affected twin (not recorded which). The specimen was blood. CDR3 sequence: CAWSVLGYEQYF. The full variable domain, completed using reference TRBV30 and TRBJ2-7, is SQTIHQWPATLVQPVGSPLSLECTVEGTSNPNLYWYRQAAGRGLQLLFYSVGIGQISSEVPQNLSASRPQDRQFILSSKKLLLSDSGFYLCAWSVLGYEQYFGPGTRLTVT.